This T cell receptor (beta chain) was documented in a study of identical twins. General observations from the study: For zero-insertion analyses, partial confounding could come from invariant MAIT and iNKT cells.

In this sample, this clonotype turned up many times. Its antigen remains unknown. Unique molecular identifiers were present on the cDNA, and a universal primer site came from template switching. Using its own MiXCR run on the 5' RACE reads, TCRdb lists one record per CDR3 protein. This sample carries 400,000 to 500,000 distinct CDR3 sequences, roughly 20% of them seen once, and the ten largest clones take less than 15%. V was clipped by 6 bases and J by 4 bases, with 12 bases between them. Germline V gene sequence: CDR1 MGHRA, CDR2 YSYEKL. The CDR3 covers 13 residues. The sequence derives from a man between 50 and 59 years old in good health. The material sequenced was naive T cells sorted from blood. The gene calls are TRBV4-1 and TRBJ1-2, with a possible D match to TRBD1 (5 bases). The CDR3 nucleotides are TGCGCCAGCAGAGAAATGGGGGTCTATGGCTACACCTTC. Encoded protein: CASREMGVYGYTF.